This record looks at one T cell receptor (beta chain) sequence and its context. What it recognizes is unknown. Between the trimmed V and J ends, which lost 3 bases and 1 base, there was a span of 9 bases. The CDR3 is 14 amino acids. CDR1 is MGHRA, CDR2 YSYEKL, per germline. The method was immunoSEQ multiplex PCR; TCRdb's version includes in-frame clones alone and lacks a portion of them. Of 140,000 or so clones listed, over 80% are singletons. This entry belongs to a study of cytomegalovirus exposure and HLA in healthy donors. Study-wide results and caveats: Confirmation in vitro established that a few CMV-associated chains were specific for CMV antigens. Reports credit the classifier with highly specific, highly sensitive diagnosis of cytomegalovirus status. While the bulk of TCR sequences proved rare, some public TCRs turned up in many donors.

The sequence derives from a woman aged 30 to 39 in good health and CMV-seropositive. The specimen was PBMCs. The rearrangement joins TRBV4-1 to TRBJ1-1; TRBD1 is a possible D gene (5 bases). The CDR3 spells CASSHGGQNTEAFF. The CDR3 bases are TGCGCCAGCAGCCACGGCGGACAGAACACTGAAGCTTTCTTT.